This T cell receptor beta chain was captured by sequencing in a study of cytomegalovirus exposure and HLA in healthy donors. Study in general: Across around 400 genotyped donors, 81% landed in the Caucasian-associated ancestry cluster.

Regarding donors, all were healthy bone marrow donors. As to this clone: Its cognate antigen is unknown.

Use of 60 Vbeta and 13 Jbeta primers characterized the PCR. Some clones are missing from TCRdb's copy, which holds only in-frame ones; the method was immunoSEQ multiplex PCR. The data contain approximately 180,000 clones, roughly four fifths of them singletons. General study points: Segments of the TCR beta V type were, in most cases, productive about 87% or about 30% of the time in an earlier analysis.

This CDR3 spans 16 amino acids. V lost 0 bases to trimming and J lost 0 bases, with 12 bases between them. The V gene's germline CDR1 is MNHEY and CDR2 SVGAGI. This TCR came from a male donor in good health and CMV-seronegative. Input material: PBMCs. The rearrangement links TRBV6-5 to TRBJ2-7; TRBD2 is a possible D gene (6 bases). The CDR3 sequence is CASSYSNPGSSYEQYF. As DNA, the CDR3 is TGTGCCAGCAGTTACTCGAACCCCGGGAGCTCCTACGAGCAGTACTTC.